The T cell receptor beta chain described here comes from a study of regulatory T cells in long-lasting Graves disease (dated by TCRdb to the early 2020s). Study-wide context: Patients with newly diagnosed Graves' disease had been on antithyroid drugs for under 3 months. Peripheral blood TCR sequencing and RNA sequencing compared persistent Graves' disease patients with newly diagnosed Graves' disease patients. TCR sequencing covered around 13 persistent and roughly 20 newly diagnosed Graves' disease patients, some 33 samples in total. The study took place in China and was registered as a clinical trial.

Receptor libraries were prepared by multiplex PCR. Instrument on record: Illumina HiSeq 4000. iRepertoire HTBI primers and Arm-PCR amplification of CDR3 regions were used to construct TCR beta libraries. Gel purification was performed on PCR products prior to sequencing. Under the source paper's analysis protocol: Across samples, fewer than 70 TRBV and around 15 TRBJ segments were identified and used for gene usage analysis of CDR3 amino acid clonotypes. Filtered high-quality paired reads were merged into contigs using COPE and FqMerger. Contigs were aligned with BLAST to IMGT TRBV, TRBD and TRBJ reference genes, and CDR3 was defined per IMGT. Highly expanded clones were defined as clonotypes with a frequency above 0.1%. Shannon entropy was used to measure repertoire diversity, and the Gini coefficient was used to measure V-J evenness. A clonotype was considered public if more than one individual shared it. TCRdb reprocessing: public reads trimmed at Q25 with fastp, clones called with MiXCR, in-frame beta chains kept. Identical CDR3 proteins give one entry, which carries the most common genes and DNA. The V and J calls come from TCRdb's annotation, not from the publication. Within this sample are hundreds of thousands of distinct CDR3 sequences, with 16% of them counted one time only. Roughly 10% of the sample comes from the top ten.

Via the germline V gene, CDR1 is MGHDK and CDR2 SYGVNS. Clipping removes 3 bases from V and 2 bases from J, with 7 as the unmatched junction base count. Spanning cysteine to phenylalanine, the CDR3 consists of 16 amino acids. Only the CDR3 DNA is retained, 48 bases long and in frame from the first base. This specimen's time point label, interpreted: newly diagnosed GD, antithyroid drugs for less than 3 months. For both TCR sequencing and RNA sequencing, RNA was extracted from PBMCs in TRIzol. The diagnosis of Graves' disease followed American Thyroid Association guidelines. The patients came from an endocrinology department in Xi'an, China. From each patient, around 9.3 milliliters of peripheral blood was collected into an EDTA anticoagulant tube. Ficoll Paque Plus density gradient separation was used to isolate PBMCs, and no further T cell sorting was performed. RNA quality was checked with an Agilent 2100 Bioanalyzer and agarose gel, and concentration with a NanoDrop 2000.

In its sample, this clonotype was seen many times. The antigen this receptor binds is unknown. No qualities accompany the bases; no much larger clone lies one base away. Paper-wide results and their limitations: Preferential use of TRBV28, TRBJ1-2 and TRBJ2-5 was observed in persistent disease, whereas TRBV20-1 and TRBJ2-1 were favored in newly diagnosed disease. Sequencing and analysis were restricted to the TCR beta chain. Peripheral blood alone was examined, since thyroid tissue, which constituted the primary lesion, could not be accessed. Compared with newly diagnosed patients, persistent Graves' disease patients had lower TCR Shannon entropy and fewer highly expanded clones, which suggests clonal expansion. The authors acknowledged the small sample size as a limitation that may reduce accuracy. Patients with persistent disease shared more public clonotypes (approximately 2,500) than newly diagnosed patients did (approximately 990).

These data were likewise used in another study, on T cells in Graves' hyperthyroidism and ophthalmopathy. From the second report: Graves' hyperthyroidism was defined as stable when no progression to ophthalmopathy occurred over 18 months of follow-up. Hyperthyroidism patients were newly diagnosed, with disease duration under 2 months, and aged 18 to 65 years. The study excluded patients with uncontrolled infections, other autoimmune diseases, pregnancy or lactation. Diagnoses relied on clinical symptoms, serum thyroxine and TRAb, thyroid ultrasound and orbital computed tomography. The TCR CDR3 was subjected to a first round of RT-PCR using the HTBI primer set and the Qiagen OneStep RT-PCR kit. Most expanded thyroid clonotypes (frequency above 0.001) were also detected in blood, suggesting blood repertoires may reflect thyroid immune responses. A model built on a 13 V-J signature distinguished ophthalmopathy from stable hyperthyroidism, reaching around 90% sensitivity and 81% to 83% specificity in cross-validation and 80%/75% in testing. In validation, the model predicted progression to ophthalmopathy with approximately 70% sensitivity and approximately 78% specificity, a median of around 6.6 months before onset. To identify distinguishing TCR V-J signatures, a discovery cohort of around 98 patients was used, comprising 43 with Graves' ophthalmopathy and 57 with stable Graves' hyperthyroidism. Prospective prediction of ophthalmopathy was tested in an independent validation cohort consisting of 18 hyperthyroidism patients and approximately 16 patients who later progressed to ophthalmopathy. For training and testing, the 100 or so patients in the discovery cohort were randomly divided in a 7:3 ratio. The study also compared thyroid tissue and blood T-cell repertoires from a handful of Graves' hyperthyroidism patients. After blood sampling, hyperthyroidism patients were treated with methimazole at a starting dose of 30 mg daily, and ophthalmopathy patients were treated with high-dose intravenous methylprednisolone. A second multiplex PCR round built the libraries, followed by size selection and purification. Libraries were sequenced paired-end with 100 bp reads on an Illumina HiSeq2000. Raw data were processed with SOAPnuke, discarding reads with adapters, uncalled bases, mean Phred below 15, or no exact constant-primer or identifier match. COPE v1.2.5 was used to merge high-quality paired reads, and clonotypes were defined as unique nucleotide sequences. MiTCR v1.1 was used to align the clonotypes against IMGT TRBV, TRBD and TRBJ reference segments. The analysis included only V-J combinations with a frequency above 0.0001, which together covered around 99% of the repertoires. The TCS score was defined as F50 (clonal expansion) divided by E x V (chaos), with BLOSUM62-based TCRdist calculated between CDR3 peptides within each V-J. Welch's t-statistics and random forest reduced fewer than 600 V-J features to 13, which were used in a naive Bayes classifier (R e1071). No statistical method was used to fix the sample size in advance, and group allocation was not hidden from the investigators. The paper describes TCR Vbeta CDR3 sequencing of 120 to 150 peripheral blood samples, made up of fewer than 50 ophthalmopathy patients, 70 to 75 hyperthyroidism patients and 17 progressor patients.

The sequence joins TRBV25-1 to TRBJ2-5; 9 central bases correspond to TRBD1. The starting material was peripheral blood mononuclear cells (PBMCs), obtained at new diagnosis, from a patient treated with antithyroid drugs. The receptor comes from a woman in her twenties or thirties with Graves disease. Donor details come from another sample of the same person, matched by shared clones. In nucleotides, the sequence is TGTGCCAGCAGTGACGTCTCCGGGACAGGGCAAGAGACCCAGTACTTC. Translated, it reads CASSDVSGTGQETQYF.